The 27 T cell receptor beta chains listed next were all sequenced from one sample in a study of blood T cells in healthy people across ages. A sample-barcoded 5' primer and a J-beta primer mix were used in a second PCR of about 7 to 12 cycles. Using its own MiXCR run on the 5' RACE reads, TCRdb lists one record per CDR3 protein. This sample carries about 1.5 million distinct CDR3 sequences, about 42% of them seen once, and the ten largest clones take just over 4%. Material for sequencing was blood. The receptor source for this set is a woman aged 18-29 years in good health.

This chain links TRBV20-1 with TRBJ2-1; 9 bases map to TRBD2. The CDR3 has 15 amino acids. Germline-derived CDR1 and CDR2 are DFQATT and SNEGSKA (reference sequence). The J segment lost 3 bases and the V segment lost 6 bases, leaving 9 bases of the junction unmatched. The CDR3 protein is CSARRTSVNYNEQFF. The CDR3 DNA is TGCAGTGCCCGTCGGACTAGCGTAAACTACAATGAGCAGTTCTTC.

This chain connects TRBV12-5 to TRBJ1-5; 8 bases are a match to TRBD1. This CDR3 comprises 17 residues. J lost 4 bases, V lost 0 bases, and 8 bases had no gene match. The germline gives CDR1 LGHNT, CDR2 FRNRAP. The CDR3 sequence: CASGLVKGRGQNQPQHF. Here the CDR3 DNA reads TGTGCTAGTGGTTTGGTAAAGGGCAGGGGGCAGAATCAGCCCCAGCATTTT. Variable domain in full (rest from reference TRBV12-5 and TRBJ1-5): DARVTQTPRHKVTEMGQEVTMRCQPILGHNTVFWYRQTMMQGLELLAYFRNRAPLDDSGMPKDRFSAEMPDATLATLKIQPSEPRDSAVYFCASGLVKGRGQNQPQHFGDGTRLSIL.

This clonotype was found a few times. The rearrangement links TRBV7-9 to TRBJ2-5; either TRBD1 or TRBD2 may supply D (5 bases each). TRBJ2-7 explains the end of the DNA better; the J call may be wrong. The length of the CDR3 is 15 residues. Germline values: CDR1 SEHNR, CDR2 FQNEAQ (reference sequence). The CDR3 region is CASDQAGTKFDEQYF. The CDR3 coding sequence is TGTGCCAGCGATCAAGCAGGGACCAAGTTCGACGAGCAGTACTTC.

This clonotype was recorded a few times. The chain recombines TRBV27 with TRBJ2-1; 10 bases map to TRBD1. CDR3 length equals 15 residues. Germline V CDR1 and CDR2: MNHEY, SMNVEV (reference sequence). The ends lost 0 bases at V and 10 bases at J; junction bases unmatched: 6. CDR3 coding DNA: TGTGCCAGCAGTTTATCTTCGGGACAGGGGTCCGAGCAGTTCTTC. This codes for CASSLSSGQGSEQFF.

This chain connects TRBV18 to TRBJ2-7; the match to TRBD2 covers 16 bases. Germline V gene lookup returns CDR1 KGHSH and CDR2 LQKENI. The V segment lost 5 bases and the J segment 2 bases; nucleotides outside the gene matches: 6. The CDR3 is 17 residues long. CDR3 in amino acids: CASSAVGLAGGPYEQYF. The CDR3 nucleotides are TGTGCCAGCTCAGCCGTGGGACTAGCGGGAGGGCCCTACGAGCAGTACTTC.

V is TRBV20-1 and J is TRBJ1-2, with TRBD1 matching over 7 bases. Germline lookup yields CDR1 DFQATT and CDR2 SNEGSKA (reference sequence). CDR3 length equals 13 residues. J lost 7 bases, V lost 6 bases, and 11 bases had no gene match. The CDR3 loop reads CSAPDRRTIGYTF. Written as DNA, the CDR3 is TGCAGTGCACCGGACAGGCGTACTATTGGCTACACCTTC.

The rearrangement uses TRBV6-5 and TRBJ1-1; no definite D call. Trimming removed 6 bases from V and 0 bases from J, with 11 bases in between. Germline assignment: CDR1 MNHEY and CDR2 SVGAGI. CDR3 length: 14 amino acids. The CDR3 here is CASRLTSLNTEAFF. Here the CDR3 DNA reads TGTGCCAGCAGACTGACATCCCTGAACACTGAAGCTTTCTTT.

V gene TRBV7-9 combines with J gene TRBJ1-1; TRBD1 aligns across 8 bases. V lost 4 bases to trimming and J lost 1 base; unmatched junction nucleotides: 5. The V gene's germline CDR1 is SEHNR and CDR2 FQNEAQ (reference sequence). This CDR3 comprises 15 residues. This CDR3 is CASSSDGTGNTEAFF. The CDR3 DNA follows: TGTGCCAGCAGCTCCGACGGGACAGGGAACACTGAAGCTTTCTTT.

This clonotype was counted between two and nine times. This rearrangement joins TRBV20-1 to TRBJ1-1; tentatively, D is TRBD1 (5 bases). CDR1 DFQATT and CDR2 SNEGSKA come from the germline V gene (reference sequence). V lost 4 bases to trimming and J lost 5 bases, with 14 bases between them. The CDR3 has 13 residues. The CDR3 nucleotides read TGCAGTGCTATCTGGAGGGGCGGAACTGAAGCTTTCTTT. Protein: CSAIWRGGTEAFF.

The V gene is TRBV29-1, the J gene TRBJ2-3; 8 nucleotides match TRBD2. The CDR3 sequence is 13 residues long. Looked up from germline, CDR1 is SQVTM and CDR2 is ANQGSEA. With V trimmed by 8 bases and J by 2 bases, 6 bases remained unmatched. The CDR3 DNA reads TGCAGCACAGGACTAGCCCTCACAGATACGCAGTATTTT. It codes for CSTGLALTDTQYF.

Only a few counts were recorded for this clonotype. This chain joins TRBV12-3 or TRBV12-4 and TRBJ2-3; maybe TRBD2 (5 bases). V was pared by 4 bases and J by 5 bases, with 13 bases between. This CDR3 is built from 14 residues. The CDR3 spells CASSSGFGVDTQYF. DNA for the CDR3: TGTGCCAGCAGTTCTGGATTCGGGGTAGATACGCAGTATTTT.

The chain combines TRBV5-1 with TRBJ2-1; the D gene could be TRBD1 or TRBD2 (5 bases each). The CDR3 runs to 15 residues. Germline CDR1 reads SGHRS; CDR2 reads YFSETQ. Trimming cost V 1 base and J 5 bases, with 13 bases left between them. CDR3 protein: CASSLSLVGDNEQFF. In DNA form, the CDR3 reads TGCGCCAGCAGCTTGTCCCTAGTGGGGGACAATGAGCAGTTCTTC.

In its sample, this clonotype was seen a few times. The chain recombines TRBV12-3 or TRBV12-4 with TRBJ1-5, with 8 positions matching TRBD1. V was clipped by 7 bases and J by 4 bases; unmatched bases: 9. This CDR3 region has 15 residues. The CDR3 spells CASTVDREENQPQHF. In DNA, the CDR3 is TGTGCCAGCACCGTGGACAGGGAGGAAAATCAGCCCCAGCATTTT.

The chain recombines TRBV20-1 with TRBJ2-1; TRBD2 agrees at 15 bases. Trimming at V came to 0 bases and at J to 9 bases, leaving 9 bases not matched to a gene. Germline CDR1 reads DFQATT; CDR2 reads SNEGSKA (reference sequence). The CDR3 runs 17 residues. In DNA form, the CDR3 reads TGCAGTGCTAGAGATACATGGGGACTAGCGGGAGGAGGTGAGCAGTTCTTC. Residues: CSARDTWGLAGGGEQFF.

This clonotype was seen at least ten times. The V call is TRBV12-3 or TRBV12-4, the J call TRBJ2-1; maybe TRBD2 (6 bases). The V end lost 6 bases, the J end lost 7 bases, and 13 bases lay between the germline ends. The CDR3 spans 13 residues. CDR3 in amino acids: CASRVAAENEQFF. The CDR3 DNA is TGTGCCAGCAGGGTAGCGGCAGAGAATGAGCAGTTCTTC.

This clonotype has more than one count but fewer than ten. The chain uses TRBV11-2 and TRBJ2-5, with D hard to call. Near its end, the DNA agrees better with TRBJ2-7, so the J call may be wrong. The CDR3 contains 14 residues. CDR1 SGHAT and CDR2 FQNNGV come from the germline V gene. In DNA, the CDR3 is TGTGCCAGCAGCTTGACCCCCTCGGTGCGCGAGCAGTACTTC. It encodes CASSLTPSVREQYF.

This chain links TRBV20-1 with TRBJ2-5; D is tentatively TRBD1 or TRBD2 (6 bases each). The germline gives CDR1 DFQATT, CDR2 SNEGSKA (reference sequence). The CDR3 length is 16 residues. Trimming removed 0 bases at V and 11 bases at J, with 25 bases between. CDR3 in amino acids: CSARDHRGAAYNEQYF. In DNA, the CDR3 is TGCAGTGCTAGAGATCATAGGGGGGCGGCCTACAATGAGCAGTACTTC.

This clonotype has just a few counts. The V call is TRBV6-2 or TRBV6-3, the J call TRBJ2-7, with 7 bases aligning to TRBD2. Germline values: CDR1 MNHEY, CDR2 SVGEGT. The CDR3 consists of 15 residues. Losses at the gene ends were 0 bases for V and 6 bases for J; bases not matched to a gene: 8. The CDR3 is CASSYSRGRVGEQYF. The CDR3 DNA reads TGTGCCAGCAGTTACTCCCGGGGGAGGGTCGGCGAGCAGTACTTC.

This clonotype has just a few counts. The chain combines TRBV29-1 with TRBJ1-2; D remains ambiguous. Looked up from germline, CDR1 is SQVTM and CDR2 is ANQGSEA. This CDR3 has 11 residues. Trimming left V 3 bases short and J 8 bases short, with 10 bases between. The CDR3 nucleotides read TGCAGCGTTGATGGAGTGTTGGGCTACACCTTC. It specifies CSVDGVLGYTF.

This clonotype showed up just a few times. CDR3 sequence reads: CASSQSSGGATDTQYF. In DNA, the CDR3 is TGCGCCAGCAGCCAGTCTAGCGGGGGGGCGACAGATACGCAGTATTTT. The chain has TRBV4-3 and TRBJ2-3, with 12 bases lining up with TRBD2. V gave up 3 bases and J gave up 3 bases; unmatched junction bases: 4. From germline, CDR1 is LGHNA and CDR2 YSLEER. The CDR3 sequence is 16 residues long.

This clonotype was seen only a few times. This chain joins TRBV7-9 and TRBJ1-3, with D unclear. Germline CDR1 is SEHNR and CDR2 is FQNEAQ (reference sequence). Deletions cut 7 bases from V and 4 bases from J, with 17 bases between. This CDR3 is built from 15 residues. The CDR3 nucleotides are TGTGCCAGCACCAAGGGTCCGGGAGAAGGAAACACCATATATTTT. Residues: CASTKGPGEGNTIYF.

CDR3 coding DNA: TGTGCCAGCACGCTCCTGGGGGCGACGAACACCGGGGAGCTGTTTTTT. The encoded protein is CASTLLGATNTGELFF. V gene TRBV27 combines with J gene TRBJ2-2, with D maybe TRBD1 (6 bases). V gave up 7 bases and J gave up 0 bases, with 15 bases separating them. Germline CDR1 and CDR2: MNHEY and SMNVEV (reference sequence). This CDR3 region has 16 residues.

This clonotype was counted between two and nine times. The rearrangement uses TRBV4-2 and TRBJ2-1, with D possibly matching TRBD2 (5 bases). Germline V gene data show CDR1 as LGHNA and CDR2 as YNFKEQ. This CDR3 comprises 15 residues. V lost 1 base to trimming and J lost 7 bases, with 14 bases between them. The DNA for the CDR3 is TGTGCCAGCAGCCAAGGAACAGTGGGCGGGAATGAGCAGTTCTTC. It codes for CASSQGTVGGNEQFF.

The rearrangement uses TRBV7-2 and TRBJ2-1; D uncertain. The CDR3 sequence is 13 residues long. CDR1 is SGHTA and CDR2 is FQGNSA in the germline V gene. Trimming stripped 0 bases from V and 9 bases from J, with 9 bases between. CDR3 nucleotides: TGTGCCAGCAGCTTAGCGGGGAATCGTGAGCAGTTCTTC. It specifies CASSLAGNREQFF.

V is TRBV11-1 and J is TRBJ2-7, with 7 nucleotides matching TRBD2. In germline, CDR1 is SGHAT, CDR2 FQDESV (reference sequence). The V segment lost 1 base and the J segment 7 bases; nucleotides outside the gene matches: 19. The CDR3 extends over 18 amino acids. The CDR3 region has the DNA TGTGCCAGCAGCTTAGAACGAGTGGGCCTAGCGGCCTACAATGAGCAGTACTTC. It encodes CASSLERVGLAAYNEQYF.

This chain joins TRBV3-1 and TRBJ2-1, with 7 bases fitting TRBD2. The end of the DNA fits TRBJ2-7 better, so the J call may be wrong. Germline CDR1 is LGHDT and CDR2 is YNNKEL (reference sequence). This CDR3 comprises 17 residues. In DNA form, the CDR3 reads TGTGCCAGCAGCCAAGGCGGGGTCGGGAGGACCTACAATGAGCAGTACTTC. Translated: CASSQGGVGRTYNEQYF.

The chain recombines TRBV29-1 with TRBJ2-3; D possibly corresponds to TRBD2 (6 bases). Trimming left V 1 base short and J 4 bases short, with 18 bases between. This CDR3 has 16 amino acids. Germline loops: CDR1 SQVTM, CDR2 ANQGSEA. The CDR3 nucleotides read TGCAGCGTTGAAGTCTGGGTGCTGGGGGAGGCAGATACGCAGTATTTT. Residues: CSVEVWVLGEADTQYF.